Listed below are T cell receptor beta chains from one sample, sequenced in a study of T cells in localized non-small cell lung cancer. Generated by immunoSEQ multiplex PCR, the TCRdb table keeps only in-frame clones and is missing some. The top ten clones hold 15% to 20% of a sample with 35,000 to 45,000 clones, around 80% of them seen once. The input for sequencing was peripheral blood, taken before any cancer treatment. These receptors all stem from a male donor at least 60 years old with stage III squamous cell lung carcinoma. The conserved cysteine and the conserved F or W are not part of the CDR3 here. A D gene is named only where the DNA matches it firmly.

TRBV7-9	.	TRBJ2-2	ASSFGLNTGELF
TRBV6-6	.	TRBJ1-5	ASSPHDRDNQPQH
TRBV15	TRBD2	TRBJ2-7	ATSRESSGASYEQY
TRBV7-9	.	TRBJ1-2	ASSLEAPYGYT
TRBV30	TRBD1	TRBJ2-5	AWSPTGPEETQY
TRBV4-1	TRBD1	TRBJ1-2	ASSRTGSNYGYT
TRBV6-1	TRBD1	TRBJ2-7	ASSRQGSYEQY
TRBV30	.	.	AWSVERGRGSEQY
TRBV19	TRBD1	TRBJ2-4	ASSIAGRNRGNIQY
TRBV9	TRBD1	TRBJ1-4	ASSTGGIDEKLF
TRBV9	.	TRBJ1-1	ASSGVGGMNTEAF
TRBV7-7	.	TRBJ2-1	ASSPGGALGEQF
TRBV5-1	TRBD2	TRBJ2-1	ASSTNLAGVGNEQF
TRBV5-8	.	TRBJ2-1	ASSLGTGSSYNEQF
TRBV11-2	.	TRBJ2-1	ASSLWMAGLGNEQF